This T cell receptor beta chain was recovered during a study of beta chain features in type 1 diabetes. Across the study: The examined sorted cells totaled fewer than 140 million across samples.

Trimming took 5 bases from V and 6 from J, leaving 11 bases between them. The CDR3 contains 12 residues. Germline V gives CDR1 SGHTA, CDR2 FQGTGA. Reverse transcription of all isolated RNA meant that expressed TCRB transcripts were sequenced. Using immunoSEQ multiplex PCR, the repertoire was profiled, and TCRdb retains in-frame clones only, with some absent. The table records 640,000 or so clones, around 15% of them present only once. Whole-study results and caveats: TCRB CDR3s from Type 1 diabetes patients were moderately but significantly shorter in all four CD4+ subsets. Fewer junction insertions and more nucleotide deletions appeared in type 1 diabetes patients. The study found that naive, central memory and Treg TCRB repertoires appeared more similar in patients than in healthy donors.

The sample holds a few counts of this clone. What it binds is not known. This chain connects TRBV7-3 to TRBJ2-7; D not resolved. This receptor was taken from a man aged 18 to 30 with type 1 diabetes. The specimen was naive CD4+ T cells from blood. The CDR3 DNA sequence: TGTGCCAGCAGCCTGGACCCATCCGAGCAGTACTTC. This gives the protein CASSLDPSEQYF. The complete variable domain, with remaining parts taken from reference TRBV7-3 and TRBJ2-7, reads GAGVSQTPSNKVTEKGKYVELRCDPISGHTALYWYRQSLGQGPEFLIYFQGTGAADDSGLPNDRFFAVRPEGSVSTLKIQRTERGDSAVYLCASSLDPSEQYFGPGTRLTVT.